The next 20 T cell receptor beta chains were all read from a single sample in a study of blood T cells in healthy people across ages. Primed by a sample-barcoded 5' primer and a J-beta primer mix, a second PCR proceeded for about 6 to 12 cycles. Each CDR3 protein gets one entry after TCRdb re-called the 5' RACE reads with MiXCR. The sample lists about a million distinct CDR3 sequences, around 54% occurring once. What was sequenced was blood. The receptors were gathered from a woman aged 55-69 years in good health.

The V and J genes are TRBV3-1 and TRBJ2-1; the match to TRBD2 covers 12 bases. Germline trimming cut 4 bases from V and 7 bases from J; bases unmatched to any gene: 11. Germline assignment: CDR1 LGHDT and CDR2 YNNKEL (reference sequence). The CDR3 totals 17 residues. CDR3 residues: CASSRLTSGRLGNEQFF. CDR3 nucleotide sequence: TGTGCCAGCAGCCGCCTCACTAGCGGGAGGCTGGGGAATGAGCAGTTCTTC.

For the CDR3, the DNA is TGTGCCAGCAGCCCCAGAGGAGGCTTAGGGGAGACCCAGTACTTC. Translation gives CASSPRGGLGETQYF. V usage is TRBV7-9 and J usage is TRBJ2-5; tentatively, D is TRBD2 (5 bases). Trimming shortened V by 5 bases and J by 5 bases, and 18 bases separated the two germline ends. The CDR3 length is 15 residues. CDR1 and CDR2 (germline): SEHNR, FQNEAQ (reference sequence).

The chain uses TRBV7-6 and TRBJ2-1, with 11 bases matching TRBD1. The CDR3 totals 16 residues. Germline lookup yields CDR1 SGHVS and CDR2 FNYEAQ. The V gene end was trimmed by 1 base and the J gene end by 8 bases; junction bases not matched to a gene: 7. The CDR3 DNA is TGTGCCAGCAGCTTAGTGATTGGGGACAGGGGGGATGAGCAGTTCTTC. Its translation: CASSLVIGDRGDEQFF.

This clonotype has a count of ten or more. The gene calls are TRBV7-2 and TRBJ2-3; unclear D gene. The CDR3 covers 13 residues. Germline V gives CDR1 SGHTA, CDR2 FQGNSA. V was trimmed by 1 base and J by 1 base, leaving 3 bases between them. CDR3 nucleotides: TGTGCCAGCAGCTTAGACCGCACAGATACGCAGTATTTT. The encoded protein is CASSLDRTDTQYF.

Turning to this clonotype: At one boundary the junction diverges from the germline segment, which might be a read error. The V and J genes are TRBV4-1 and TRBJ2-4, with D perhaps matching TRBD2 (6 bases). Judging by the DNA end, TRBJ2-7 fits better; the J call may be wrong. This CDR3 is built from 16 residues. The germline gives CDR1 MGHRA, CDR2 YSYEKL. CDR3 sequence (DNA): TGCGCCAGCAGCTATCATCCCCGGGACTCCTCCAACGAGCAGTACTTC. Amino acids: CASSYHPRDSSNEQYF.

V and J are TRBV18 and TRBJ1-2; 11 bases are a match to TRBD1. The germline gives CDR1 KGHSH, CDR2 LQKENI. The ends lost 4 bases at V and 1 base at J; junction bases unmatched: 8. The length of the CDR3 is 17 residues. In nucleotides, the CDR3 is TGTGCCAGCTCACAACAAGGACAGGGGGCGTTTAACTATGGCTACACCTTC. Its translation: CASSQQGQGAFNYGYTF.

V gene TRBV12-3 or TRBV12-4 combines with J gene TRBJ2-4, with D uncertain. V lost 6 bases to trimming and J lost 6 bases, with 12 bases between them. CDR3 length: 13 amino acids. The CDR3 bases are TGTGCCAGCAGCCGCACCAACTTAAACATTCAGTACTTC. Its protein is CASSRTNLNIQYF.

V gene TRBV20-1 combines with J gene TRBJ2-7; the D is unclear. The germline V gene has CDR1 DFQATT and CDR2 SNEGSKA (reference sequence). V was pared by 3 bases and J by 0 bases, with 9 bases between. CDR3 length: 13 residues. CDR3 amino acids: CSASLDVSYEQYF. DNA for the CDR3: TGCAGTGCTAGCCTGGACGTCTCCTACGAGCAGTACTTC.

With regard to this clonotype: A much bigger clone sits one base away, suggesting this may be a read error. The chain recombines TRBV29-1 with TRBJ2-5, with D perhaps assigned TRBD1 or TRBD2 (5 bases each). The CDR3 is 11 amino acids. CDR1 and CDR2 (germline): SQVTM, ANQGSEA. V was pared by 7 bases and J by 9 bases, with 15 bases between. The CDR3 reads CSADAGRAQYF. Here the CDR3 DNA reads TGCAGCGCTGACGCAGGGCGGGCCCAGTACTTC.

The chain links TRBV14 to TRBJ2-7, with D perhaps TRBD2 (6 bases). From germline, CDR1 is SGHDN and CDR2 FVKESK. This CDR3 region has 13 residues. V dropped 4 bases and J dropped 10 bases, with 17 bases sitting between them. The CDR3 sequence is CASSPGSSFIQYF. The CDR3 DNA follows: TGTGCCAGCAGCCCCGGGAGTTCCTTTATTCAGTACTTC.

This clonotype was found a few times. V is TRBV12-3 or TRBV12-4 and J is TRBJ2-1; 13 bases map to TRBD2. The CDR3 runs 15 residues. The trim removed 7 bases at V and 10 bases at J, leaving 10 bases unmatched. The CDR3, as DNA: TGTGCCAGCAAAAGTCCGGGACTAGCGGGACGAGAGCAGTTCTTC. Translation: CASKSPGLAGREQFF.

This clonotype was seen a few times. This chain joins TRBV20-1 and TRBJ1-5; a possible D gene is TRBD1 (5 bases). Germline CDR1 DFQATT, CDR2 SNEGSKA (reference sequence). The V end lost 5 bases, the J end lost 5 bases, and 13 bases lay between the germline ends. The CDR3 has 13 residues. The CDR3 sequence: CSAGGKGHQPQHF. DNA of the CDR3: TGCAGTGCTGGGGGAAAAGGGCATCAGCCCCAGCATTTT.

This clonotype has just a few counts. No conserved phenylalanine or tryptophan is present at the end of the CDR3, so a read error is the likely explanation. The chain carries TRBV4-3 and TRBJ2-5; D might be TRBD1 (5 bases). The J call is uncertain, as TRBJ2-7 better fits the DNA end. Germline CDR1 reads LGHNA; CDR2 reads YSLEER. The CDR3 length is 14 residues. The CDR3 loop reads CASSQGPGWNEQYL. The CDR3 region has the DNA TGCGCCAGCAGCCAAGGCCCAGGGTGGAACGAGCAGTACTTA.

This clonotype turned up a few times. The chain joins TRBV10-3 to TRBJ2-1; 8 bases map to TRBD1. Per germline, CDR1 ENHRY and CDR2 SYGVKD. Trimming took 3 bases from V and 6 from J; bases not matched to a gene: 7. The CDR3 has 15 residues. The CDR3 sequence: CAISDRTGYINEQFF. Written as DNA, the CDR3 is TGTGCCATCAGTGACCGGACAGGGTATATCAATGAGCAGTTCTTC.

This rearrangement joins TRBV5-1 to TRBJ2-3; 8 bases align to TRBD1. Unmatched junction bases numbered 7, after V lost 4 bases and J lost 3 bases. Germline CDR1 is SGHRS and CDR2 is YFSETQ. This CDR3 spans 15 amino acids. The CDR3 nucleotides read TGCGCCAGCAGCCCGGGACAGGCGGGAACAGATACGCAGTATTTT. This sequence encodes CASSPGQAGTDTQYF.

This clonotype was seen a few times. The chain employs TRBV28 and TRBJ2-4; TRBD2 matches 10 bases. The germline gives CDR1 MDHEN, CDR2 SYDVKM. CDR3 length equals 13 residues. V shed 6 bases and J 9 bases; nucleotides not matched to a gene: 5. The CDR3 is CASSPSGSGIQYF. The CDR3 nucleotides are TGTGCCAGCAGCCCTAGCGGGAGTGGCATTCAGTACTTC.

There are a few counts of this clonotype. The rearrangement joins TRBV6-5 to TRBJ2-5; D is unresolved. Germline V gives CDR1 MNHEY, CDR2 SVGAGI. V was cut by 0 bases and J by 4 bases, with 6 bases left in between. This CDR3 has 13 amino acids. The CDR3 bases are TGTGCCAGCAGTTACTCGAACTCAGAGACCCAGTACTTC. Its protein product is CASSYSNSETQYF.

The CDR3 DNA reads as TGTGCCAGCAGCTCCCGCCCAGACAGGGGGTGGAAACTGTTTTTT. Encoded protein: CASSSRPDRGWKLFF. This rearrangement joins TRBV6-5 to TRBJ1-4, with 9 bases aligning to TRBD1. With V trimmed by 6 bases and J by 11 bases, 13 bases remained unmatched. The germline CDR1 and CDR2 sequences are MNHEY and SVGAGI. The CDR3 contains 15 residues.

The count of this clonotype is one. The V gene is TRBV27, the J gene TRBJ2-5; tentative D call: TRBD1 (5 bases). Germline CDR1 MNHEY, CDR2 SMNVEV (reference sequence). Trimming removed 5 bases from V and 5 bases from J, with 15 bases in between. The CDR3 totals 14 residues. The CDR3 reads CASSPIQESETQYF. The CDR3 nucleotides read TGTGCCAGCAGTCCTATACAGGAGAGCGAGACCCAGTACTTC.

Many counts were recorded for this clonotype. The gene calls are TRBV7-2 and TRBJ2-1; D gene ambiguous. Trimming took 4 bases from V and 0 from J, leaving 10 bases between them. The CDR3 covers 15 residues. Germline V lookup: CDR1 SGHTA, CDR2 FQGNSA. CDR3 DNA: TGTGCCAGCAGCTCAGACTGGAGCTCCTACAATGAGCAGTTCTTC. Protein product: CASSSDWSSYNEQFF.